Shown below are 9 T cell receptor beta chains from a single sample sequenced in a study of radiation and T cells in renal cell carcinoma. Clones were read by immunoSEQ multiplex PCR, and TCRdb kept only the in-frame ones, dropping some. This table holds 60,000 to 95,000 clones, over 65% found once. As for time point: blood 4 weeks post-SBRT, at nephrectomy. Treatment described: 15 Gy SBRT to primary tumor, nephrectomy 4 weeks later. The sample consisted of blood, taken from a patient whose treatment included radiotherapy and nephrectomy. Receptor source: a woman aged 55-69 years with renal cell carcinoma.

This rearrangement joins TRBV6-5 to TRBJ1-2; 7 bases fit TRBD1. Germline assignment: CDR1 MNHEY and CDR2 SVGAGI. The CDR3 has 14 residues. The V and J ends lost 4 bases and 3 bases, in that order; junction bases with no gene match: 5. CDR3 bases: TGTGCCAGCAGTTCCCGGGACAGCTACTATGGCTACACCTTC. Translating it yields CASSSRDSYYGYTF.

J is TRBJ1-1 and V is TRBV6-1; D gene ambiguous. Germline-derived CDR1 and CDR2 are MNHNS and SASEGT. This CDR3 has 15 residues. The V end was cut by 3 bases, the J end by 5 bases, with 16 bases between. The CDR3 here is CASSEEPGRRTEAFF. Written as DNA, the CDR3 is TGTGCCAGCAGTGAGGAACCGGGAAGACGTACTGAAGCTTTCTTT.

This clone showed up many times. The chain links TRBV7-9 to TRBJ1-1; tentatively, D is TRBD1 (5 bases). Germline CDR1 is SEHNR and CDR2 is FQNEAQ (reference sequence). V lost 5 bases, J lost 11 bases, and 18 bases lay in between. CDR3 length: 13 amino acids. The CDR3 reads CASSLPGLLSAFF. As DNA, the CDR3 is TGTGCCAGCAGCCTCCCGGGACTCTTAAGTGCTTTCTTT. Filled out from reference TRBV7-9 and TRBJ1-1, the complete variable domain reads DTGVSQNPRHKITKRGQNVTFRCDPISEHNRLYWYRQTLGQGPEFLTYFQNEAQLEKSRLLSDRFSAERPKGSFSTLEIQRTEQGDSAMYLCASSLPGLLSAFFGQGTRLTVV.

The genes are TRBV19 and TRBJ2-2; the D gene is possibly TRBD2 (5 bases). V lost 6 bases and J lost 5, with 7 bases in between. The CDR3 length is 12 residues. CDR1 is LNHDA and CDR2 is SQIVND in the germline V gene (reference sequence). In nucleotides, the CDR3 is TGTGCCAGTAGAGCGGCGACCGGGGAGCTGTTTTTT. It codes for CASRAATGELFF.

This rearrangement joins TRBV6-6 to TRBJ1-1; 7 nucleotides align to TRBD1. Unmatched junction bases numbered 5, after V lost 7 bases and J lost 0 bases. This CDR3 spans 14 amino acids. Germline V gene sequence: CDR1 MNHNY, CDR2 SVGAGI (reference sequence). CDR3 in DNA: TGTGCCAGCAACCTCGACAGGGTGAACACTGAAGCTTTCTTT. It codes for CASNLDRVNTEAFF.

The J gene is TRBJ1-3, the V gene TRBV29-1; D is unresolved. Trimming stripped 1 base from V and 9 bases from J, with 10 bases between. The CDR3 is 12 amino acids. Germline loops: CDR1 SQVTM, CDR2 ANQGSEA. The CDR3 DNA reads TGCAGCGTTGAAGCGACCTGGGGCACCATATATTTT. Protein product: CSVEATWGTIYF.

This chain connects TRBV18 to TRBJ1-3; D unclear. V was shortened by 3 bases and J by 0 bases, with 9 bases between the two germline ends. Germline V lookup: CDR1 KGHSH, CDR2 LQKENI. This CDR3 has 15 amino acids. Here the CDR3 reads CASSPPGSSGNTIYF. CDR3 sequence (DNA): TGTGCCAGCTCACCCCCAGGATCCTCTGGAAACACCATATATTTT. Full variable domain (missing parts from reference TRBV18 and TRBJ1-3): NAGVMQNPRHLVRRRGQEARLRCSPMKGHSHVYWYRQLPEEGLKFMVYLQKENIIDESGMPKERFSAEFPKEGPSILRIQQVVRGDSAAYFCASSPPGSSGNTIYFGEGSWLTVV.

The chain uses TRBV28 and TRBJ2-2, with D unresolved. Germline CDR1 MDHEN, CDR2 SYDVKM. CDR3 length: 12 residues. V dropped 2 bases and J dropped 9 bases, with 7 bases sitting between them. CDR3 residues: CASSLEGRELFF. The CDR3 DNA reads TGTGCCAGCAGTTTAGAAGGGAGGGAGCTGTTTTTT. The whole variable domain, remainder taken from reference TRBV28 and TRBJ2-2, is DVKVTQSSRYLVKRTGEKVFLECVQDMDHENMFWYRQDPGLGLRLIYFSYDVKMKEKGDIPEGYSVSREKKERFSLILESASTNQTSMYLCASSLEGRELFFGEGSRLTVL.

This clone appeared a single time. The rearrangement links TRBV19 to TRBJ1-1, with a possible D match to TRBD1 (6 bases). Trimming shortened V by 4 bases and J by 2 bases, and 11 bases separated the two germline ends. The CDR3 is 14 residues long. Per germline, CDR1 LNHDA and CDR2 SQIVND (reference sequence). CDR3 DNA: TGTGCCAGTAGTAACAGGGCTCAAAACACTGAAGCTTTCTTT. Its protein is CASSNRAQNTEAFF.